This passage covers 9 T cell receptor beta chains from one sample sequenced in a study of molecular identifiers for immune sequencing clone quantification. From the PCR reads, TCRdb called clonotypes with MiXCR, one entry per CDR3 protein. The data contain more than 95,000 distinct CDR3 sequences, 24% of them singletons. Input material: naive CD8+ T cells from blood, with Jurkat cell RNA spiked in. The subset denotes: FACS-sorted CD8+CD4-CCR7+CD45RA+ naive T cells. Source of these receptors: a human donor in good health. Some libraries in this study had Jurkat cell RNA spiked in.

A few counts support this clonotype. The V and J genes are TRBV10-1 and TRBJ2-2, with D possibly being TRBD1 (5 bases). CDR1 and CDR2 from the germline V gene are WNHNN and SYGVQD (reference sequence). Trimming left V 6 bases short and J 1 base short, with 9 bases between. The CDR3 runs to 14 residues. The CDR3 spells CASSVTENTGELFF. The CDR3 DNA reads as TGCGCCAGCAGCGTGACAGAGAACACCGGGGAGCTGTTTTTT.

A note on this clonotype: The junction does not match germline at one end; this may be a read error. The chain has TRBV4-1 and TRBJ1-1; 8 bases fit TRBD1. Germline lookup yields CDR1 MGHRA and CDR2 YSYEKL. The CDR3 loop spans 15 amino acids. The CDR3 nucleotides read TGCGCCAGCCGCCAAGTCCGGACAGGGTCCGCTGAAGCTTTCTTT. It specifies CASRQVRTGSAEAFF.

This clonotype was seen repeatedly, ten times or more. This chain joins TRBV5-6 and TRBJ2-7, with D possibly being TRBD1 (6 bases). The CDR3 loop spans 13 amino acids. V was pared by 3 bases and J by 1 base, with 8 bases between. Germline V gene data show CDR1 as SGHDT and CDR2 as YYEEEE. CDR3 loop: CASSWGQSYEQYF. The CDR3, as DNA: TGTGCCAGCAGCTGGGGACAATCCTACGAGCAGTACTTC. The full variable domain, rest sourced from reference TRBV5-6 and TRBJ2-7, is DAGVTQSPTHLIKTRGQQVTLRCSPKSGHDTVSWYQQALGQGPQFIFQYYEEEERQRGNFPDRFSGHQFPNYSSELNVNALLLGDSALYLCASSWGQSYEQYFGPGTRLTVT.

Turning to this clonotype: A read error may produce the germline difference seen at one junction end. The genes are TRBV12-3 or TRBV12-4 and TRBJ2-1, with unresolved D. This CDR3 spans 16 amino acids. CDR3 loop: CASSETRAVRYSEQFF. CDR3 bases: TGTGCCAGCAGTGAGACTCGGGCGGTGAGATACAGTGAGCAGTTCTTC.

This clonotype occurred many times. The gene calls are TRBV6-4 and TRBJ2-1; possibly TRBD1 or TRBD2 for D (6 bases each). The V gene lost 0 bases and the J gene lost 9 bases, with 15 bases spanning the gap. There are 15 residues in the CDR3. Germline-derived CDR1 and CDR2 are MRHNA and SNTAGT. The CDR3: CASSDSVVGGGEQFF. The CDR3 DNA reads as TGTGCCAGCAGTGACTCGGTGGTAGGGGGAGGTGAGCAGTTCTTC.

The V and J genes are TRBV20-1 and TRBJ2-7, with a weak D call TRBD1 (6 bases). The CDR3 sequence is 14 residues long. Per germline, CDR1 DFQATT and CDR2 SNEGSKA (reference sequence). V lost 0 bases and J lost 0, with 9 bases in between. CDR3 sequence (DNA): TGCAGTGCTAGAGATTGGACAGCCTCCTACGAGCAGTACTTC. This translates into CSARDWTASYEQYF.

This clonotype was detected many times. The chain has TRBV29-1 and TRBJ2-7; D not resolved. Looked up from germline, CDR1 is SQVTM and CDR2 is ANQGSEA. The CDR3 length is 11 residues. V lost 1 base and J lost 3, with 4 bases in between. The CDR3 nucleotides read TGCAGCGTTGAAGTGAACTACGAGCAGTACTTC. Protein: CSVEVNYEQYF.

A word on this clonotype: A read error may be the cause here, since a much bigger clone is one base away. This sequence joins TRBV4-3 and TRBJ2-3; D gene ambiguous. Germline values: CDR1 LGHNA, CDR2 YSLEER. The CDR3 is 16 residues long. The chain's CDR3 is CARSPTAVARTDTQYF. The CDR3 region has the DNA TGCGCCCGCAGCCCCACGGCGGTAGCTCGCACAGATACGCAGTATTTT.

This clonotype was detected many times. The chain uses TRBV28 and TRBJ1-5; D is possibly TRBD1 (5 bases). The V and J ends lost 0 bases and 1 base respectively, with 10 bases between them. Germline V gene lookup returns CDR1 MDHEN and CDR2 SYDVKM. CDR3 length: 16 amino acids. CDR3 amino acids: CASSLWGGVSNQPQHF. In nucleotides, the CDR3 is TGTGCCAGCAGTTTATGGGGAGGGGTGAGCAATCAGCCCCAGCATTTT.